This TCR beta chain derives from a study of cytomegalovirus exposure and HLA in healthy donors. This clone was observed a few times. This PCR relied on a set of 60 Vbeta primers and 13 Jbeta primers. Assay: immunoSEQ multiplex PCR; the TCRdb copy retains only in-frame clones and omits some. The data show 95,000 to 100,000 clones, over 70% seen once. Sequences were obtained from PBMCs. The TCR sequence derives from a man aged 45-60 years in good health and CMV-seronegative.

The CDR3 DNA reads as TGTGCCAGCAGCCCTGGGACAGGGGCGAACACTGAAGCTTTCTTT. Its translation is CASSPGTGANTEAFF. The genes are TRBV6-5 and TRBJ1-1, with 10 bases identical to TRBD1. The CDR3 is made up of 15 amino acids. V shed 6 bases, J shed 1 base, and the junction held 5 bases outside the gene matches. Looked up from germline, CDR1 is MNHEY and CDR2 is SVGAGI.